These 31 T cell receptor beta chains share one sample of origin, sequenced in a study of shared clonotypes between healthy human individuals. Assay: immunoSEQ multiplex PCR; the TCRdb copy retains only in-frame clones and omits some. This table holds some 550,000 clones, more than 95% found once. The sample comprised naive CD4+ T cells sorted from blood. As for subset: CD45RA+ positively selected. These receptors were obtained from a woman aged 25 to 39 in good health.

The chain links TRBV6-1 to TRBJ1-5, with 7 bases that match TRBD1. Unmatched junction bases numbered 16, after V lost 4 bases and J lost 4 bases. The CDR3 extends over 18 amino acids. CDR1 is MNHNS, CDR2 SASEGT, per germline. The CDR3 loop is CASSVYVERTGLNQPQHF. CDR3 DNA sequence: TGTGCCAGCAGTGTCTATGTAGAGCGGACAGGTCTAAATCAGCCCCAGCATTTT.

The chain uses TRBV28 and TRBJ2-5; tentative D call: TRBD2 (6 bases). The V gene's germline CDR1 is MDHEN and CDR2 SYDVKM. The CDR3 length is 15 residues. Trimming took 2 bases from V and 9 from J, leaving 19 bases between them. CDR3 sequence: CASSLRFAEGWAQYF. DNA for the CDR3: TGTGCCAGCAGTTTAAGGTTTGCGGAGGGGTGGGCCCAGTACTTC.

The chain joins TRBV15 to TRBJ2-7, with D possibly being TRBD1 (6 bases). V lost 1 base and J lost 3, with 13 bases in between. The CDR3 runs 15 residues. Germline CDR1 and CDR2: LNHNV and YYDKDF (reference sequence). CDR3 sequence (DNA): TGTGCCACCAGCAGAGCAAACCGGGACAACTACGAGCAGTACTTC. Protein: CATSRANRDNYEQYF.

The chain joins TRBV5-4 to TRBJ2-3, with a weak D call TRBD1 (6 bases). The CDR3 loop spans 16 amino acids. Germline V gene lookup returns CDR1 SGHNT and CDR2 YYREEE (reference sequence). Trimming removed 4 bases at V and 1 base at J, with 16 bases between. The CDR3 DNA follows: TGTGCCAGCAGCCGTGGGGTGGGGGCCGGCACAGATACGCAGTATTTT. Residues: CASSRGVGAGTDTQYF.

The rearrangement uses TRBV10-3 and TRBJ2-6; no reliable D call. The length of the CDR3 is 14 residues. Germline CDR1 is ENHRY and CDR2 is SYGVKD. V shed 7 bases and J shed 4 bases, with 11 bases lying between them. This CDR3 reads CAIKRNTGANVLTF. CDR3 bases: TGTGCCATCAAAAGAAACACCGGGGCCAACGTCCTGACTTTC.

This clone was observed a few times. The chain employs TRBV11-2 and TRBJ2-7, with a tentative D call TRBD2 (5 bases). With 5 bases removed from V and 2 bases from J, the gap between germline ends came to 16 bases. The CDR3 has 15 residues. CDR1 and CDR2 (germline): SGHAT, FQNNGV. The CDR3 protein is CASSRSGSVAYEQYF. CDR3 nucleotides: TGTGCCAGCAGCCGCTCGGGGAGCGTAGCCTACGAGCAGTACTTC.

The chain links TRBV11-2 to TRBJ2-1; D is possibly TRBD2 (6 bases). Trimming left V 1 base short and J 2 bases short, with 12 bases between. Germline V gives CDR1 SGHAT, CDR2 FQNNGV. CDR3 length: 16 amino acids. CDR3 nucleotide sequence: TGTGCCAGCAGCTTAGTCCCTAGCGCGCCCTACAATGAGCAGTTCTTC. Protein sequence: CASSLVPSAPYNEQFF.

This rearrangement joins TRBV7-9 to TRBJ2-2, with no clear D. The germline V and J ends were trimmed by 4 bases and 5 bases, with 11 bases remaining between them. Per the germline V gene, CDR1 is SEHNR and CDR2 is FQNEAQ (reference sequence). The CDR3 consists of 14 residues. This CDR3 reads CASSSSVRTGELFF. The CDR3 DNA sequence: TGTGCCAGCAGCTCCAGCGTACGGACCGGGGAGCTGTTTTTT.

This sequence joins TRBV18 and TRBJ2-1; D is ambiguous. Germline lookup yields CDR1 KGHSH and CDR2 LQKENI. V dropped 3 bases and J dropped 6 bases, with 9 bases sitting between them. CDR3 length: 13 amino acids. The CDR3, as DNA: TGTGCCAGCTCACCTTCGAATTTCAATGAGCAGTTCTTC. Encoded protein: CASSPSNFNEQFF. The full variable domain, completed using reference TRBV18 and TRBJ2-1, is NAGVMQNPRHLVRRRGQEARLRCSPMKGHSHVYWYRQLPEEGLKFMVYLQKENIIDESGMPKERFSAEFPKEGPSILRIQQVVRGDSAAYFCASSPSNFNEQFFGPGTRLTVL.

The V call is TRBV29-1, the J call TRBJ1-2, with D unclear. The CDR3 is 13 residues long. V was cut by 8 bases and J by 8 bases, with 21 bases left in between. CDR1 and CDR2 (germline): SQVTM, ANQGSEA. CDR3 sequence reads: CSKQAAGWRGYTF. The CDR3 DNA sequence: TGCAGCAAACAAGCAGCTGGGTGGCGCGGCTACACCTTC.

The chain carries TRBV6-7 and TRBJ2-7, with D possibly being TRBD2 (5 bases). TRBV6-7 is an ORF, and what it does is uncertain. V lost 4 bases and J lost 3, with 19 bases in between. CDR3 length: 16 amino acids. The CDR3 coding sequence is TGTGCCAGCAGTTCATCCCTTCTGCGGGCTAGCTACGAGCAGTACTTC. Protein product: CASSSSLLRASYEQYF.

The rearrangement links TRBV5-1 to TRBJ2-1, with 10 positions matching TRBD2. Germline V gives CDR1 SGHRS, CDR2 YFSETQ. CDR3 length: 15 amino acids. The J segment lost 8 bases and the V segment lost 1 base, leaving 6 bases of the junction unmatched. CDR3 sequence (DNA): TGCGCCAGCAGCTTGCTAGCGGGAGAGGTGGATGAGCAGTTCTTC. This encodes CASSLLAGEVDEQFF.

The chain carries TRBV4-2 and TRBJ2-7; D is ambiguous. With 1 base removed from V and 3 bases from J, the gap between germline ends came to 16 bases. Germline assignment: CDR1 LGHNA and CDR2 YNFKEQ. The CDR3 has 16 amino acids. DNA of the CDR3: TGTGCCAGCAGCCAAGCATCGGCGAGCCTTGGCTACGAGCAGTACTTC. It yields the protein CASSQASASLGYEQYF.

The chain links TRBV14 to TRBJ1-5; D not certain. Germline values: CDR1 SGHDN, CDR2 FVKESK. The CDR3 has 13 amino acids. Deletions cut 4 bases from V and 0 bases from J, with 4 bases between. CDR3 residues: CASSPNSNQPQHF. The CDR3 region has the DNA TGTGCCAGCAGCCCAAATAGCAATCAGCCCCAGCATTTT. Filled out from reference TRBV14 and TRBJ1-5, the complete variable domain reads EAGVTQFPSHSVIEKGQTVTLRCDPISGHDNLYWYRRVMGKEIKFLLHFVKESKQDESGMPNNRFLAERTGGTYSTLKVQPAELEDSGVYFCASSPNSNQPQHFGDGTRLSIL.

This sequence joins TRBV13 and TRBJ2-2, with TRBD2 identical over 13 bases. The CDR3 has 16 residues. Germline V lookup: CDR1 PRHDT, CDR2 FYEKMQ (reference sequence). Trimming at V came to 6 bases and at J to 1 base, leaving 2 bases not matched to a gene. The CDR3 DNA sequence: TGTGCCAGCAGAAGGACTAGCGGGGGGAACACCGGGGAGCTGTTTTTT. Protein product: CASRRTSGGNTGELFF.

The V gene is TRBV2, the J gene TRBJ2-1; D is perhaps TRBD1 (6 bases). This CDR3 contains 13 residues. The V gene's germline CDR1 is SNHLY and CDR2 FYNNEI. V was shortened by 11 bases and J by 6 bases, with 17 bases between the two germline ends. Here the CDR3 reads CACHRDTFNEQFF. As DNA, the CDR3 is TGTGCCTGCCACCGGGACACCTTCAATGAGCAGTTCTTC.

The chain links TRBV25-1 to TRBJ1-1; a weak D match, TRBD1 (6 bases). There are 13 residues in the CDR3. V was trimmed by 6 bases and J by 4 bases, leaving 12 bases between them. Germline assignment: CDR1 MGHDK and CDR2 SYGVNS. CDR3 nucleotides: TGTGCCAGCAGCGCGACGGGGGCCACTGAAGCTTTCTTT. This sequence encodes CASSATGATEAFF.

This chain connects TRBV11-2 to TRBJ1-1; 8 bases agree with TRBD1. Germline V gene data show CDR1 as SGHAT and CDR2 as FQNNGV. The CDR3 runs 16 residues. Germline trimming cut 4 bases from V and 1 base from J; bases unmatched to any gene: 8. The CDR3 reads CASSSRQGTENTEAFF. In DNA form, the CDR3 reads TGTGCCAGCAGCTCCCGACAGGGGACAGAGAACACTGAAGCTTTCTTT.

The V call is TRBV6-1, the J call TRBJ2-2; 7 bases align to TRBD2. This CDR3 has 14 amino acids. The germline CDR1 and CDR2 sequences are MNHNS and SASEGT. Germline trimming cut 3 bases from V and 6 bases from J; bases unmatched to any gene: 4. As DNA, the CDR3 is TGTGCCAGCAGTGAGACTAGCCGTCCCGGGGAGCTGTTTTTT. It is translated as CASSETSRPGELFF.

This rearrangement joins TRBV28 to TRBJ1-3; tentatively, D is TRBD1 (5 bases). Per the germline V gene, CDR1 is MDHEN and CDR2 is SYDVKM. Trimming left V 2 bases short and J 7 bases short, with 15 bases between. CDR3 length: 15 amino acids. The CDR3 region has the DNA TGTGCCAGCAGTTTAGGGGGATCATACAGGAACACCATATATTTT. Encoded protein: CASSLGGSYRNTIYF.

The chain couples TRBV6-1 to TRBJ1-1, with 9 bases fitting TRBD1. Germline CDR1 MNHNS, CDR2 SASEGT. CDR3 length: 12 amino acids. V gave up 10 bases and J gave up 8 bases; unmatched junction bases: 8. The CDR3 spells CAIQGGTGEAFF. In nucleotides, the CDR3 is TGTGCCATCCAAGGGGGGACAGGGGAAGCTTTCTTT.

J is TRBJ2-3 and V is TRBV9; 14 bases fit TRBD2. Germline lookup yields CDR1 SGDLS and CDR2 YYNGEE. The CDR3 has 17 residues. J was trimmed by 5 bases and V by 3 bases; bases with no gene match: 8. CDR3 region: CASSAYPGLAGEDTQYF. DNA for the CDR3: TGTGCCAGCAGCGCGTACCCGGGACTAGCGGGAGAAGATACGCAGTATTTT.

The gene calls are TRBV28 and TRBJ2-5, with a possible D match to TRBD2 (5 bases). The V end lost 7 bases, the J end lost 2 bases, and 17 bases lay between the germline ends. The CDR3 has 15 residues. CDR1 and CDR2 (germline): MDHEN, SYDVKM. This CDR3 reads CASNSGYRGQETQYF. In DNA, the CDR3 is TGTGCCAGCAATTCGGGCTATCGAGGGCAAGAGACCCAGTACTTC.

This rearrangement joins TRBV15 to TRBJ2-7; D remains ambiguous. The CDR3 has 15 residues. Trimming stripped 1 base from V and 2 bases from J, with 12 bases between. Germline CDR1 reads LNHNV; CDR2 reads YYDKDF (reference sequence). The CDR3 region has the DNA TGTGCCACCAGCAGAGCCCCCGGGCCCCCCTACGAGCAGTACTTC. Translated: CATSRAPGPPYEQYF.

The chain joins TRBV19 to TRBJ1-3; D gene ambiguous. The germline gives CDR1 LNHDA, CDR2 SQIVND (reference sequence). The V end lost 2 bases, the J end lost 0 bases, and 11 bases lay between the germline ends. This CDR3 region has 16 residues. The CDR3 DNA reads TGTGCCAGTAGTATAATTGCGGGGTCCTCTGGAAACACCATATATTTT. Its translation: CASSIIAGSSGNTIYF.

The chain combines TRBV7-9 with TRBJ2-1; TRBD2 agrees at 8 bases. CDR3 length: 18 amino acids. V shed 6 bases and J 7 bases; nucleotides not matched to a gene: 20. In germline, CDR1 is SEHNR, CDR2 FQNEAQ (reference sequence). DNA for the CDR3: TGTGCCAGCAGTTTTGTAGTTATCGGACTAGCTGGTAAAAATGAGCAGTTCTTC. The encoded protein is CASSFVVIGLAGKNEQFF.

V and J are TRBV6-1 and TRBJ2-1; 7 positions match TRBD1. Looked up from germline, CDR1 is MNHNS and CDR2 is SASEGT. Trimming at V came to 9 bases and at J to 9 bases, leaving 17 bases not matched to a gene. The CDR3 extends over 15 amino acids. CDR3 coding DNA: TGTGCCAGTAGACATCGGGACAGCTCAGAGGGTGAGCAGTTCTTC. The encoded protein is CASRHRDSSEGEQFF.

The chain carries TRBV19 and TRBJ2-4; D perhaps matches TRBD2 (6 bases). CDR1 and CDR2 (germline): LNHDA, SQIVND (reference sequence). This CDR3 is 17 amino acids long. V was trimmed by 1 base and J by 3 bases, leaving 16 bases between them. CDR3 amino acids: CASSIAGGNLGKNIQYF. For the CDR3, the DNA is TGTGCCAGTAGTATAGCTGGCGGGAATCTGGGCAAAAACATTCAGTACTTC.

CDR3 protein: CASSQDVPKLAGGGMGTGTQYF. CDR3 nucleotide sequence: TGTGCCAGCAGCCAAGATGTCCCCAAGCTAGCGGGAGGGGGAATGGGGACGGGGACGCAGTATTTT. The rearrangement joins TRBV4-2 to TRBJ2-3; TRBD2 matches at 12 bases. The CDR3 has 22 amino acids. The germline V gene encodes CDR1 LGHNA and CDR2 YNFKEQ. The trim removed 0 bases at V and 9 bases at J, leaving 25 bases unmatched.

The rearrangement joins TRBV6-1 to TRBJ1-1; TRBD1 agrees at 7 bases. CDR1 is MNHNS, CDR2 SASEGT, per germline. CDR3 length: 14 amino acids. V shed 7 bases, J shed 1 base, and the junction held 6 bases outside the gene matches. CDR3 in DNA: TGTGCCAGCACCCTGACAGGGCCGAACACTGAAGCTTTCTTT. Its protein product is CASTLTGPNTEAFF.

About this clone: Different DNA sequences within this sample yield the same CDR3. The chain has TRBV18 and TRBJ2-7; TRBD1 matches at 9 bases. After removal of 3 bases from V and 7 bases from J, the junction contained 4 bases not matched to a gene. CDR1 and CDR2 from the germline V gene are KGHSH and LQKENI. This CDR3 contains 13 residues. CDR3 region: CASSPGTGREQYF. In DNA, the CDR3 is TGTGCCAGCTCACCCGGGACAGGGAGGGAGCAGTACTTC. The entire variable domain, with the rest obtained from reference TRBV18 and TRBJ2-7, is as follows: NAGVMQNPRHLVRRRGQEARLRCSPMKGHSHVYWYRQLPEEGLKFMVYLQKENIIDESGMPKERFSAEFPKEGPSILRIQQVVRGDSAAYFCASSPGTGREQYFGPGTRLTVT.